Presented here are 18 T cell receptor beta chains from one specimen sequenced in a study of blood T cells in healthy people across ages. It was with a sample-barcoded 5' primer and a J-beta primer mix that a second PCR of roughly 7 to 12 cycles was run. In TCRdb, the 5' RACE reads were re-called with MiXCR into one record per CDR3 protein. The profile shows some 640,000 distinct CDR3 sequences, approximately 30% of them singletons. The material sequenced was blood. The receptors stem from a woman aged 80 or older in good health.

J is TRBJ2-3 and V is TRBV12-3 or TRBV12-4; D remains unclear. The V and J ends lost 7 bases and 13 bases respectively, with 21 bases between them. The CDR3 sequence is 13 residues long. This chain's CDR3 is CASTSTSTDAEYF. CDR3 in DNA: TGTGCCAGCACATCGACGAGCACAGATGCGGAGTATTTT.

This clonotype came up a few times. The chain uses TRBV4-1 and TRBJ1-1; 9 nucleotides match TRBD1. The CDR3 contains 16 residues. V was clipped by 2 bases and J by 0 bases; unmatched bases: 4. The V gene's germline CDR1 is MGHRA and CDR2 YSYEKL. CDR3 coding DNA: TGCGCCAGCAGCCAAAAAGGACAGGGGTTGAACACTGAAGCTTTCTTT. It codes for CASSQKGQGLNTEAFF.

This clonotype was counted at least ten times. The chain is built from TRBV29-1 and TRBJ2-1, with D unclear. Germline lookup yields CDR1 SQVTM and CDR2 ANQGSEA. The CDR3 runs to 11 residues. The V end lost 2 bases, the J end lost 10 bases, and 9 bases lay between the germline ends. This CDR3 reads CSVERVREQFF. DNA for the CDR3: TGCAGCGTTGAACGGGTAAGAGAGCAGTTCTTC.

This clonotype was picked up many times. The chain joins TRBV4-3 to TRBJ2-1; 8 bases agree with TRBD1. V trimming: 3 bases; J trimming: 14 bases; junction bases outside the gene matches: 12. The CDR3 contains 14 residues. CDR1 is LGHNA, CDR2 YSLEER, per germline. Here the CDR3 reads CASSQLGTGPQKFF. The CDR3 region has the DNA TGCGCCAGCAGCCAGTTGGGGACAGGACCTCAGAAGTTCTTC.

A word on this clonotype: A clone one base away is much larger, so this may be a read error. DNA of the CDR3: TGTGCCGGCAGACGTATAGCGGGGGGCGAGTACAATGAGCAGTTCTTC. Protein product: CAGRRIAGGEYNEQFF. The chain uses TRBV11-2 and TRBJ2-1; 10 nucleotides match TRBD2. Germline CDR1 and CDR2: SGHAT and FQNNGV. The length of the CDR3 is 16 residues. Supplemented by reference TRBV11-2 and TRBJ2-1, the full variable domain reads EAGVAQSPRYKIIEKRQSVAFWCNPISGHATLYWYQQILGQGPKLLIQFQNNGVVDDSQLPKDRFSAERLKGVDSTLKIQPAKLEDSAVYLCAGRRIAGGEYNEQFFGPGTRLTVL.

On this clonotype itself: A junction boundary mismatches the germline segment, possibly from a read error. The V and J genes are TRBV12-3 or TRBV12-4 and TRBJ1-2; no firm D call. CDR3 length: 14 residues. CDR3 region: CASSLAGGNYGYIF. In DNA form, the CDR3 reads TGTGCCAGCAGTTTAGCGGGCGGTAACTATGGCTACATCTTC.

This clonotype was detected many times. The rearrangement uses TRBV7-3 and TRBJ2-5, with D uncertain. Germline lookup yields CDR1 SGHTA and CDR2 FQGTGA. Trimming removed 5 bases at V and 5 bases at J, with 12 bases between. This CDR3 has 13 residues. CDR3 in amino acids: CASSRTSSETQYF. The DNA for the CDR3 is TGTGCCAGCAGCCGAACAAGTTCTGAGACCCAGTACTTC.

The chain carries TRBV6-2 or TRBV6-3 and TRBJ1-5, with D unclear. V lost 4 bases and J 7 bases, leaving 14 bases between the germline ends. CDR3 length: 14 amino acids. Germline CDR1 is MNHEY and CDR2 is SVGEGT. The CDR3 loop reads CASSSAGNLQPQHF. The DNA for the CDR3 is TGTGCCAGCAGTTCCGCCGGTAATCTGCAGCCCCAGCATTTT.

Many counts were recorded for this clonotype. With a much larger clone just one base away, this may be a read error. The rearrangement joins TRBV20-1 to TRBJ2-7; D may be TRBD1 or TRBD2 (5 bases each). The CDR3 extends over 12 amino acids. Germline assignment: CDR1 DFQATT and CDR2 SNEGSKA (reference sequence). As DNA, the CDR3 is TGCAGGGTGGTCCCGGGGCTCGACGAGCAGTACTTC. Its translation: CRVVPGLDEQYF.

In its sample, this clonotype was seen many times. The chain's CDR3 is CATKYQETQYF. The CDR3 DNA is TGTGCCACCAAGTACCAAGAGACCCAGTACTTC. The chain links TRBV10-3 to TRBJ2-5; D uncertain. Trimming removed 10 bases at V and 0 bases at J, with 6 bases between. This CDR3 contains 11 residues. CDR1 is ENHRY and CDR2 is SYGVKD in the germline V gene.

The CDR3 region is CATSGGPGSPNEKLFF. The CDR3 region has the DNA TGTGCCACCAGCGGAGGCCCGGGATCTCCGAATGAAAAACTGTTTTTT. The V and J genes are TRBV15 and TRBJ1-4; no clear D. With 5 bases removed from V and 5 bases from J, the gap between germline ends came to 18 bases. Per the germline V gene, CDR1 is LNHNV and CDR2 is YYDKDF (reference sequence). This CDR3 is 16 amino acids long. The whole variable domain, remainder taken from reference TRBV15 and TRBJ1-4, is DAMVIQNPRYQVTQFGKPVTLSCSQTLNHNVMYWYQQKSSQAPKLLFHYYDKDFNNEADTPDNFQSRRPNTSFCFLDIRSPGLGDTAMYLCATSGGPGSPNEKLFFGSGTQLSVL.

This clonotype was found many times. The chain recombines TRBV28 with TRBJ1-2; 11 bases align to TRBD1. CDR3 length: 16 amino acids. CDR1 is MDHEN, CDR2 SYDVKM, per germline. Trimming cost V 7 bases and J 7 bases; bases outside gene matches: 14. CDR3 DNA sequence: TGTGCCAGCACGCCGCTTTCCGGGACAGGGGGTGTTGGCTACACCTTC. Protein product: CASTPLSGTGGVGYTF.

This clonotype was seen ten or more times. A much bigger clone sits one base away, suggesting this may be a read error. This sequence joins TRBV10-3 and TRBJ2-5; 7 nucleotides agree with TRBD2. From germline, CDR1 is ENHRY and CDR2 SYGVKD. The CDR3 is 15 residues long. The V gene end was trimmed by 1 base and the J gene end by 11 bases; junction bases not matched to a gene: 13. DNA of the CDR3: TGTGCCATCAGTGAGTATAGCGGGTTCGACAATGAGCAGTACTTC. Encoded protein: CAISEYSGFDNEQYF.

This clonotype was recorded a few times. J is TRBJ2-1 and V is TRBV29-1, with D unclear. This CDR3 contains 12 residues. The germline CDR1 and CDR2 sequences are SQVTM and ANQGSEA. The CDR3 here is CTTKSGYNEQFF. In nucleotides, the CDR3 is TGCACCACTAAATCAGGATACAATGAGCAGTTCTTC.

This rearrangement joins TRBV27 to TRBJ2-2; a possible D gene is TRBD1 (5 bases). The ends were cut back, 6 bases at V and 2 bases at J, with 10 bases in the middle. This CDR3 is 14 amino acids long. Germline V lookup: CDR1 MNHEY, CDR2 SMNVEV (reference sequence). The CDR3: CASRSTGNTGELFF. The CDR3, as DNA: TGTGCCAGCAGAAGTACAGGAAACACCGGGGAGCTGTTTTTT.

Regarding this clonotype: A much larger clone lies a single base off, so this may be a read error. The chain employs TRBV28 and TRBJ2-1; 9 bases are a match to TRBD2. The tail of the sequence fits TRBJ2-7 better, so the J call may be wrong. This CDR3 spans 15 amino acids. Germline values: CDR1 MDHEN, CDR2 SYDVKM. Here the CDR3 DNA reads TGTGCCAGCATTTCGAGCGGGGGGTTCTACAATGAGCAGTACTTC. Translating gives CASISSGGFYNEQYF.

The chain carries TRBV20-1 and TRBJ1-5, with a possible D match to TRBD1 (6 bases). Germline loops: CDR1 DFQATT, CDR2 SNEGSKA (reference sequence). V shed 3 bases and J shed 5 bases, with 11 bases lying between them. This CDR3 has 13 residues. The CDR3 sequence: CSASIQGDQPQHF. CDR3 in DNA: TGCAGTGCTAGTATACAGGGCGATCAGCCCCAGCATTTT.

This clonotype was observed many times. V usage is TRBV3-1 and J usage is TRBJ1-1, with D possibly being TRBD1 (6 bases). Trimming cost V 4 bases and J 4 bases, with 13 bases left between them. The CDR3 has 14 amino acids. Germline CDR1 LGHDT, CDR2 YNNKEL (reference sequence). The CDR3 protein is CASSLRVGGTEAFF. For the CDR3, the DNA is TGTGCCAGCAGCCTCAGGGTAGGGGGCACTGAAGCTTTCTTT.